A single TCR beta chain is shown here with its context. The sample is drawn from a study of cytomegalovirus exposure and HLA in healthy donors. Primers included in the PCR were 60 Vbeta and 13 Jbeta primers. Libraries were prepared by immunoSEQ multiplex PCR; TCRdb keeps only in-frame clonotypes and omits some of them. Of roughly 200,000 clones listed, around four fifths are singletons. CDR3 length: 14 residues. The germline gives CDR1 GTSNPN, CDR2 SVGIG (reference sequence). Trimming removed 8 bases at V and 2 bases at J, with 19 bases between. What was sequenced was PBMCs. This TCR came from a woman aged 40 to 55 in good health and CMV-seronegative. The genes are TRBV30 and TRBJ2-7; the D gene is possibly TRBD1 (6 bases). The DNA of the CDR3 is TGTGCCGCAACTTCCCGGCAGGGGACCTACGAGCAGTACTTC. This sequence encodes CAATSRQGTYEQYF.